A single sample gave rise to the 25 T cell receptor beta chains below, sequenced in a study of CD8+ T cells in alopecia areata. Extraction and reverse transcription of RNA yielded cDNA as the sequencing template. Generated by immunoSEQ multiplex PCR, the TCRdb table keeps only in-frame clones and is missing some. The sample records almost 250,000 clones, about two thirds being singletons. The starting material was CD4+ T cells sorted from blood, obtained at week 0. Receptor source: a human donor with alopecia areata.

This clone came up once. V gene TRBV15 combines with J gene TRBJ2-4; D gene ambiguous. Germline V CDR1 and CDR2: LNHNV, YYDKDF (reference sequence). Trimming removed 0 bases at V and 1 base at J, with 10 bases between. The CDR3 spans 16 residues. The CDR3 DNA follows: TGTGCCACCAGCAGAGAGCTGGCGTCGGCCAAAAACATTCAGTACTTC. This gives the protein CATSRELASAKNIQYF. The whole variable domain, filled in from reference TRBV15 and TRBJ2-4, reads DAMVIQNPRYQVTQFGKPVTLSCSQTLNHNVMYWYQQKSSQAPKLLFHYYDKDFNNEADTPDNFQSRRPNTSFCFLDIRSPGLGDTAMYLCATSRELASAKNIQYFGAGTRLSVL.

In its sample, this clone was seen a few times. V and J are TRBV9 and TRBJ1-2; D remains ambiguous. Per the germline V gene, CDR1 is SGDLS and CDR2 is YYNGEE. The CDR3 sequence is 14 residues long. V gave up 5 bases and J gave up 3 bases, with 14 bases separating them. The CDR3 DNA is TGTGCCAGCAGACGCGATGTGGGAGACTATGGCTACACCTTC. Protein product: CASRRDVGDYGYTF.

In this sample, this clone turned up a few times. The genes are TRBV7-2 and TRBJ2-7, with D possibly TRBD2 on 6 matching bases. This CDR3 comprises 13 residues. V was trimmed by 5 bases and J by 4 bases, leaving 12 bases between them. Germline CDR1 and CDR2: SGHTA and FQGNSA. This CDR3 is CASSRAGLYEQYF. The CDR3 bases are TGTGCCAGCAGCCGGGCGGGGCTTTACGAGCAGTACTTC.

This sequence joins TRBV5-6 and TRBJ1-1; D is unclear. The CDR3 spans 10 residues. Germline CDR1 SGHDT, CDR2 YYEEEE. Deletions cut 4 bases from V and 8 bases from J, with 6 bases between. CDR3: CASSAAEAFF. The CDR3 DNA sequence: TGTGCCAGCAGCGCTGCGGAAGCTTTCTTT.

The chain couples TRBV6-5 to TRBJ2-3, with TRBD2 identical over 12 bases. Trimming at V came to 4 bases and at J to 3 bases, leaving 5 bases not matched to a gene. The CDR3 has 16 amino acids. In germline, CDR1 is MNHEY, CDR2 SVGAGI. CDR3 DNA: TGTGCCAGCAGTTCTAGCGGGGGGGCCTGGACAGATACGCAGTATTTT. Translated: CASSSSGGAWTDTQYF.

This clone has only one observation. V usage is TRBV30 and J usage is TRBJ2-5, with D tentatively TRBD1 or TRBD2 (5 bases each). The germline V gene encodes CDR1 GTSNPN and CDR2 SVGIG (reference sequence). The CDR3 extends over 14 amino acids. Trimming stripped 4 bases from V and 1 base from J, with 13 bases between. The CDR3 spells CAWTGHLTQETQYF. CDR3 bases: TGTGCCTGGACGGGGCATCTGACCCAAGAGACCCAGTACTTC.

This clone was counted between two and nine times. Other DNA sequences from this sample encode an identical CDR3 as well. The rearrangement joins TRBV29-1 to TRBJ2-5; no firm D call. This CDR3 contains 12 residues. V lost 4 bases to trimming and J lost 1 base, with 7 bases between them. Germline-derived CDR1 and CDR2 are SQVTM and ANQGSEA. The CDR3: CSVAEGQETQYF. For the CDR3, the DNA is TGCAGCGTTGCAGAAGGCCAAGAGACCCAGTACTTC.

The chain employs TRBV29-1 and TRBJ1-1; tentatively, D is TRBD1 (5 bases). Looked up from germline, CDR1 is SQVTM and CDR2 is ANQGSEA. The V end was cut by 4 bases, the J end by 11 bases, with 14 bases between. There are 11 residues in the CDR3. The CDR3 spells CSVGDAGRAFF. CDR3 bases: TGCAGCGTTGGGGACGCGGGGAGGGCTTTCTTT.

The chain uses TRBV5-1 and TRBJ2-7; D is possibly TRBD1 (5 bases). The CDR3 has 14 residues. Trimming cost V 4 bases and J 4 bases, with 15 bases left between them. Germline V CDR1 and CDR2: SGHRS, YFSETQ. The CDR3 region is CASSPRRVGYEQYF. CDR3 coding DNA: TGCGCCAGCAGCCCCCGCAGGGTCGGGTACGAGCAGTACTTC.

This rearrangement joins TRBV7-6 to TRBJ2-2, with a weak D call TRBD2 (6 bases). Germline V gene sequence: CDR1 SGHVS, CDR2 FNYEAQ. V lost 1 base to trimming and J lost 4 bases, with 10 bases between them. This CDR3 has 15 amino acids. CDR3 bases: TGTGCCAGCAGCTTAGGAACTAGCCCCACCGGGGAGCTGTTTTTT. Encoded protein: CASSLGTSPTGELFF.

V usage is TRBV14 and J usage is TRBJ2-5, with TRBD2 as a possible D gene (6 bases). The V end was cut by 1 base, the J end by 4 bases, with 13 bases between. Looked up from germline, CDR1 is SGHDN and CDR2 is FVKESK. This CDR3 is 15 amino acids long. CDR3 sequence: CASSQAGLGGETQYF. In DNA form, the CDR3 reads TGTGCCAGCAGCCAAGCTGGGTTGGGGGGAGAGACCCAGTACTTC.

This clone turned up a few times. This chain joins TRBV29-1 and TRBJ1-2; the D gene is possibly TRBD1 (5 bases). The CDR3 covers 13 residues. V was clipped by 3 bases and J by 4 bases, with 12 bases between them. CDR1 is SQVTM, CDR2 ANQGSEA, per germline. This CDR3 is CSVEGTGSYGYTF. As DNA, the CDR3 is TGCAGCGTTGAGGGCACAGGAAGCTATGGCTACACCTTC. Based on the CDR3 plus reference TRBV29-1 and TRBJ1-2, the full variable domain is SAVISQKPSRDICQRGTSLTIQCQVDSQVTMMFWYRQQPGQSLTLIATANQGSEATYESGFVIDKFPISRPNLTFSTLTVSNMSPEDSSIYLCSVEGTGSYGYTFGSGTRLTVV.

This chain connects TRBV29-1 to TRBJ2-3, with D unresolved. Trimming left V 5 bases short and J 4 bases short, with 13 bases between. Germline V gene lookup returns CDR1 SQVTM and CDR2 ANQGSEA. This CDR3 has 13 residues. The CDR3 sequence is CSVKRRMADTQYF. As DNA, the CDR3 is TGCAGCGTTAAAAGGCGAATGGCAGATACGCAGTATTTT.

A word on this clone: The same CDR3 also results from other DNA sequences found in this sample. The V gene is TRBV29-1, the J gene TRBJ1-5; D is ambiguous. This CDR3 is 12 amino acids long. Germline CDR1 is SQVTM and CDR2 is ANQGSEA. Trimming removed 4 bases from V and 4 bases from J, with 8 bases in between. The CDR3: CSVGTGNQPQHF. The CDR3, as DNA: TGCAGCGTTGGTACGGGAAATCAGCCCCAGCATTTT.

This clone occurred a few times. The chain recombines TRBV29-1 with TRBJ2-1; 8 bases map to TRBD2. The ends lost 1 base at V and 0 bases at J; junction bases unmatched: 2. This CDR3 is 15 amino acids long. Germline V CDR1 and CDR2: SQVTM, ANQGSEA. Written as DNA, the CDR3 is TGCAGCGTTGAAGTTGGGACTAGCTCCTACAATGAGCAGTTCTTC. Translated: CSVEVGTSSYNEQFF.

This clone was counted only a few times. V and J are TRBV29-1 and TRBJ2-5; 7 bases fit TRBD2. This CDR3 comprises 15 residues. The V gene's germline CDR1 is SQVTM and CDR2 ANQGSEA. The V and J ends lost 0 bases and 2 bases, in that order; junction bases with no gene match: 6. Here the CDR3 reads CSVEDFWTSQETQYF. The CDR3 DNA reads as TGCAGCGTTGAAGATTTTTGGACTAGTCAAGAGACCCAGTACTTC. Supplemented by reference TRBV29-1 and TRBJ2-5, the full variable domain reads SAVISQKPSRDICQRGTSLTIQCQVDSQVTMMFWYRQQPGQSLTLIATANQGSEATYESGFVIDKFPISRPNLTFSTLTVSNMSPEDSSIYLCSVEDFWTSQETQYFGPGTRLLVL.

The V call is TRBV25-1, the J call TRBJ2-7, with TRBD1 as a possible D gene (5 bases). The germline V and J ends were trimmed by 6 bases and 1 base, with 10 bases remaining between them. This CDR3 comprises 13 residues. Per the germline V gene, CDR1 is MGHDK and CDR2 is SYGVNS. CDR3 in amino acids: CASRGVSSYEQYF. For the CDR3, the DNA is TGTGCCAGCAGAGGGGTGTCGTCCTACGAGCAGTACTTC.

The chain joins TRBV6-5 to TRBJ1-2; 11 bases match TRBD1. Per germline, CDR1 MNHEY and CDR2 SVGAGI. V was pared by 7 bases and J by 2 bases, with 3 bases of the junction left unmatched. The CDR3 has 14 residues. The CDR3 reads CASKGTGGNYGYTF. The CDR3 nucleotides read TGTGCCAGCAAAGGGACAGGGGGAAACTATGGCTACACCTTC.

The CDR3, as DNA: TGTGCCTGGAGCCGGGGACAGTGGGATCAGCCCCAGCATTTT. Residues: CAWSRGQWDQPQHF. The rearrangement joins TRBV30 to TRBJ1-5; 7 nucleotides line up with TRBD1. The CDR3 loop spans 14 amino acids. The J segment lost 5 bases and the V segment lost 3 bases, leaving 7 bases of the junction unmatched. Germline V CDR1 and CDR2: GTSNPN, SVGIG (reference sequence).

This clone has a handful of counts. The rearrangement uses TRBV5-1 and TRBJ2-7, with 8 bases identical to TRBD1. The germline V gene encodes CDR1 SGHRS and CDR2 YFSETQ. The trim removed 0 bases at V and 0 bases at J, leaving 2 bases unmatched. This CDR3 is 15 amino acids long. As DNA, the CDR3 is TGCGCCAGCAGCTTGGGTCAGGGGGCCTCCTACGAGCAGTACTTC. Translation gives CASSLGQGASYEQYF. The full variable domain, rest sourced from reference TRBV5-1 and TRBJ2-7, is KAGVTQTPRYLIKTRGQQVTLSCSPISGHRSVSWYQQTPGQGLQFLFEYFSETQRNKGNFPGRFSGRQFSNSRSEMNVSTLELGDSALYLCASSLGQGASYEQYFGPGTRLTVT.

This clone was found once. V is TRBV30 and J is TRBJ1-3; no firm D call. Trimming removed 3 bases at V and 3 bases at J, with 9 bases between. This CDR3 comprises 13 residues. Germline V lookup: CDR1 GTSNPN, CDR2 SVGIG (reference sequence). CDR3 region: CAWSGNFGNTIYF. The DNA of the CDR3 is TGTGCCTGGAGCGGGAACTTTGGAAACACCATATATTTT.

The V and J genes are TRBV5-1 and TRBJ2-5; 9 bases line up with TRBD1. The CDR3 has 14 amino acids. Germline V gene lookup returns CDR1 SGHRS and CDR2 YFSETQ. Unmatched junction bases numbered 2, after V lost 4 bases and J lost 1 base. Written as DNA, the CDR3 is TGCGCCAGCAGCGGACAGGGGACCCAAGAGACCCAGTACTTC. Residues: CASSGQGTQETQYF.

This clone was counted a few times. Other DNA sequences in this specimen translate into the identical CDR3. CDR3 in DNA: TGTGCCTGGAGTCCGGGAGGAGAGACCCAGTACTTC. Translating gives CAWSPGGETQYF. The chain carries TRBV30 and TRBJ2-5; TRBD2 matches at 7 bases. The CDR3 totals 12 residues. J lost 4 bases, V lost 2 bases, and 1 base had no gene match. In germline, CDR1 is GTSNPN, CDR2 SVGIG (reference sequence).

The rearrangement links TRBV27 to TRBJ1-2, with a possible D match to TRBD1 (6 bases). This CDR3 has 15 amino acids. Trimming cost V 3 bases and J 4 bases, with 15 bases left between them. The germline CDR1 and CDR2 sequences are MNHEY and SMNVEV (reference sequence). DNA for the CDR3: TGTGCCAGCAGTTTCGGGGGCAGGGGTATCTATGGCTACACCTTC. Translating it yields CASSFGGRGIYGYTF.

V is TRBV5-1 and J is TRBJ2-5, with D possibly being TRBD1 or TRBD2 (5 bases each). The CDR3 covers 15 residues. The V end lost 4 bases, the J end lost 1 base, and 14 bases lay between the germline ends. CDR1 is SGHRS, CDR2 YFSETQ, per germline. This CDR3 reads CASSSEPGPQETQYF. The CDR3 DNA follows: TGCGCCAGCAGCAGCGAACCGGGACCCCAAGAGACCCAGTACTTC. The variable domain in full, completed from reference TRBV5-1 and TRBJ2-5, reads KAGVTQTPRYLIKTRGQQVTLSCSPISGHRSVSWYQQTPGQGLQFLFEYFSETQRNKGNFPGRFSGRQFSNSRSEMNVSTLELGDSALYLCASSSEPGPQETQYFGPGTRLLVL.